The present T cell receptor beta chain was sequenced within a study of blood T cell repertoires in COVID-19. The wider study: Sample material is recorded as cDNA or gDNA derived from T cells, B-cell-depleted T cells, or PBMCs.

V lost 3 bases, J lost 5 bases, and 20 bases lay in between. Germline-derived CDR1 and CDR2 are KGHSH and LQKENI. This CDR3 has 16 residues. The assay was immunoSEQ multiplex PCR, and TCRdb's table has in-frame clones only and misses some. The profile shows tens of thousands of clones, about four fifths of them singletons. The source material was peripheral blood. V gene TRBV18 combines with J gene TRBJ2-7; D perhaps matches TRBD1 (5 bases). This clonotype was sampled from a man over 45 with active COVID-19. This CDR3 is CASSPDSQGANDEQYF. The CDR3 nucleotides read TGTGCCAGCTCACCCGACTCCCAGGGCGCGAATGACGAGCAGTACTTC.